A selection of T cell receptor beta chains follows, all from one sample in a study of blood T cell repertoires in COVID-19. Clones were sequenced by immunoSEQ multiplex PCR, and TCRdb holds only the in-frame ones, with some missing. The table lists about 55,000 clones, more than 80% of them singletons, with roughly 15% in the top ten. The specimen was peripheral blood. All receptors come from a human donor in a cohort sampled during active COVID-19. Both conserved end residues are part of each CDR3. A D gene is named only where the DNA matches it firmly. Only part of the rows carry a size: once, few, many, or a class if the clone is expanded.

clone_size	v_call	d_call	cdr3_length	j_call	cdr3_aa	cdr3_nt
NA	TRBV10-2	TRBD1	12	TRBJ2-7	CASRRTGVEQYF	TGCGCCAGCAGAAGGACAGGGGTCGAGCAGTACTTC
NA	TRBV18	TRBD2	19	TRBJ2-2	CASSPRPTSGGPSTGELFF	TGTGCCAGCTCACCACGCCCCACTAGCGGGGGGCCCTCAACCGGGGAGCTGTTTTTT
NA	TRBV6-5	TRBD1	14	TRBJ2-7	CASTGTVLTYEQYF	TGTGCCAGCACAGGGACAGTATTAACCTACGAGCAGTACTTC
NA	TRBV28	TRBD1	15	TRBJ1-4	CASSYSTGPVGKLFF	TGTGCCAGCAGTTACTCGACAGGGCCGGTTGGAAAACTGTTTTTT
NA	TRBV18	TRBD1	14	TRBJ1-2	CASSPSGGGYGYTF	TGTGCCAGCTCACCTTCAGGGGGTGGCTATGGCTACACCTTC
NA	TRBV7-2	TRBD2	16	TRBJ2-1	CASSPRPLAGGNEQFF	TGTGCCAGCAGCCCCCGGCCCCTAGCGGGAGGCAATGAGCAGTTCTTC
NA	TRBV2	TRBD1	15	TRBJ1-5	CASTPGTGDNQPQHF	TGTGCCAGCACTCCCGGGACAGGGGACAATCAGCCCCAGCATTTT
NA	TRBV3-1/TRBV3-2	TRBD2	14	TRBJ2-7	CASSRLAGESEQYF	TGTGCCAGCAGCCGACTAGCGGGAGAGTCCGAGCAGTACTTC
NA	TRBV19	TRBD1	14	TRBJ1-3	CASRGQSSGNTIYF	TGTGCCAGTCGGGGACAGAGCTCTGGAAACACCATATATTTT
few	TRBV2	NA	13	TRBJ1-6	CASQGLGNSPLHF	TGTGCCAGCCAGGGGCTGGGGAATTCACCCCTCCACTTT
few	TRBV6-5	TRBD1	13	TRBJ1-2	CASSPTGTHGYTF	TGTGCCAGCAGTCCGACAGGGACCCATGGCTACACCTTC
NA	TRBV5-1	TRBD1	14	TRBJ1-6	CASSSTGDNSPLHF	TGCGCCAGCAGCTCAACAGGGGACAATTCACCCCTCCACTTT
NA	TRBV2	NA	14	TRBJ2-3	CASSLLLSTDTQYF	TGTGCCAGCAGCCTCCTCCTTTCGACAGATACGCAGTATTTT
NA	TRBV3-1/TRBV3-2	TRBD2	18	TRBJ2-3	CASSQGTSGARAQDTQYF	TGTGCCAGCAGCCAAGGGACTAGCGGGGCTCGGGCACAAGATACGCAGTATTTT
NA	TRBV7-9	TRBD1	15	TRBJ2-1	CASSFGQGLYNEQFF	TGTGCCAGCAGCTTTGGACAGGGGCTTTACAATGAGCAGTTCTTC
NA	TRBV10-3	NA	16	TRBJ2-7	CAISESLGRDLYEQYF	TGTGCCATCAGTGAGTCTCTGGGCAGGGATTTATACGAGCAGTACTTC
once	TRBV5-1	NA	14	TRBJ2-2	CASSIDRLTGELFF	TGCGCCAGCAGCATAGACAGGTTGACCGGGGAGCTGTTTTTT
NA	TRBV7-9	TRBD2	16	TRBJ2-5	CASSAMGLAGGKTQYF	TGTGCCAGCAGCGCCATGGGACTAGCGGGAGGAAAGACCCAGTACTTC
once	TRBV7-6	TRBD1	15	TRBJ1-4	CASSTSTGPEKKLFF	TGTGCCAGCAGCACATCGACAGGGCCCGAGAAAAAACTGTTTTTT
NA	TRBV11-2	NA	14	TRBJ1-3	CASSLVVSGNTIYF	TGTGCCAGCAGCTTAGTCGTCTCTGGAAACACCATATATTTT
few	TRBV18	TRBD1	13	TRBJ1-2	CASSPQGAGGYTF	TGTGCCAGCTCGCCACAGGGGGCCGGGGGCTACACCTTC
NA	TRBV3-1/TRBV3-2	NA	14	TRBJ1-4	CASSQGLTNEKLFF	TGTGCCAGCAGCCAAGGACTTACTAATGAAAAACTGTTTTTT
NA	TRBV5-8	NA	13	TRBJ1-5	CASSLTDNQPQHF	TGTGCCAGCAGCTTGACAGACAATCAGCCCCAGCATTTT
NA	TRBV5-1	TRBD1	13	TRBJ1-6	CASSVDRGSPLHF	TGCGCCAGCAGCGTCGACAGGGGTTCACCCCTCCACTTT
NA	TRBV7-2	NA	15	TRBJ1-5	CASGPDVGSNQPQHF	TGTGCCAGCGGCCCGGATGTCGGGAGCAATCAGCCCCAGCATTTT
NA	TRBV29-1	TRBD1	13	TRBJ1-4	CSVEGQSNEKLFF	TGCAGCGTTGAGGGACAGTCTAATGAAAAACTGTTTTTT
NA	TRBV2	TRBD2	16	TRBJ2-5	CASSDIRPGGGETQYF	TGTGCCAGCAGTGACATAAGACCGGGGGGGGGAGAGACCCAGTACTTC
NA	TRBV29-1	TRBD2	14	TRBJ2-1	CSVAGTSGYNEQFF	TGCAGCGTTGCCGGGACTAGCGGATACAATGAGCAGTTCTTC
NA	TRBV15	TRBD1	16	TRBJ1-2	CATSIGAGQDNYGYTF	TGTGCCACCAGCATAGGGGCGGGACAGGATAACTATGGCTACACCTTC
NA	TRBV7-2	TRBD1	14	TRBJ1-3	CASSSGQPGNTIYF	TGTGCCAGCAGCTCGGGACAGCCTGGAAACACCATATATTTT
few	TRBV6-5	NA	15	TRBJ1-2	CASSYRLTGEYGYTF	TGTGCCAGCAGTTACCGCCTAACGGGGGAATATGGCTACACCTTC
NA	TRBV6-5	TRBD1	15	TRBJ2-2	CASRRQGANTGELFF	TGTGCCAGCAGGCGACAGGGAGCGAACACCGGGGAGCTGTTTTTT
NA	TRBV6-5	NA	11	TRBJ2-7	CASSRSYEQYF	TGTGCCAGCAGTCGTTCCTACGAGCAGTACTTC
NA	TRBV12-5	NA	15	TRBJ2-2	CASGPIQVNAGELFF	TGTGCTAGTGGTCCCATACAGGTTAATGCCGGGGAGCTGTTTTTT
NA	TRBV4-2	NA	9	TRBJ1-5	CASSRLQHF	TGTGCCAGCAGCCGACTCCAGCATTTT
NA	TRBV2	NA	12	TRBJ2-1	CASSLQEAREFF	TGTGCCAGCAGCCTCCAGGAGGCACGGGAATTCTTC
NA	TRBV5-1	NA	14	TRBJ1-1	CASSPAGDRTEAFF	TGCGCCAGCAGCCCTGCAGGGGATCGCACTGAAGCTTTCTTT
NA	TRBV10-3	NA	13	TRBJ2-7	CATESPHSYEQYF	TGTGCCACCGAGTCCCCGCACTCCTACGAGCAGTACTTC
NA	TRBV4-2	NA	12	TRBJ2-7	CASSETETEQYF	TGTGCCAGCAGCGAGACAGAGACCGAGCAGTACTTC
few	TRBV6-5	TRBD2	15	TRBJ2-2	CASTLGTSGTRELFF	TGTGCCAGCACCCTGGGGACTAGCGGGACAAGGGAGCTGTTTTTT
once	TRBV9	NA	14	TRBJ1-1	CASSVDEGRAEAFF	TGTGCCAGCAGCGTAGATGAGGGGAGGGCTGAAGCTTTCTTT
NA	TRBV10-3	TRBD1	15	TRBJ2-7	CAISNQGTGVYEQYF	TGTGCCATCAGCAACCAAGGGACAGGGGTCTACGAGCAGTACTTC
NA	TRBV29-1	NA	13	TRBJ1-2	CSVEPLGGYGYTF	TGCAGCGTTGAACCCCTCGGGGGCTATGGCTACACCTTC
NA	TRBV19	TRBD1	15	TRBJ1-5	CASSAGQDKNQPQHF	TGTGCCAGTAGTGCTGGACAGGACAAAAATCAGCCCCAACATTTT
NA	TRBV6-6	TRBD2	17	TRBJ2-3	CASSRYPGGVETDTQYF	TGTGCCAGCAGCCGATACCCCGGGGGGGTAGAAACAGATACGCAGTATTTT
NA	TRBV5-1	NA	12	TRBJ2-3	CASSSVTDTQYF	TGCGCCAGCAGCTCGGTCACAGATACGCAGTATTTT
NA	TRBV11-2	NA	14	TRBJ1-1	CASSLRGGVGEAFF	TGTGCCAGCAGCTTAAGGGGGGGAGTAGGTGAAGCTTTCTTT
NA	TRBV23-1	TRBD1	16	TRBJ1-6	CASSRQGNSLGSPLHF	TGCGCCAGCAGTAGACAGGGCAACTCCCTGGGGTCACCCCTCCACTTT
NA	TRBV5-1	TRBD1	14	TRBJ1-2	CASSPGQGTYGYTF	TGCGCCAGCAGCCCCGGACAGGGGACCTATGGCTACACCTTC